These 9 T cell receptor beta chains were sequenced from one sample in a study of technical replicates of blood from four donors. Some clones are missing from TCRdb's copy, which holds only in-frame ones; the method was immunoSEQ multiplex PCR. This table holds 85,000 to 100,000 clones, around 96% found once. Sequenced material: T cells isolated from PBMCs. The receptors here all came from a human donor in good health.

The CDR3 DNA is TGTGCCAGCAGCCAAGATCTGTGGGCGAATGAAAAACTGTTTTTT. This translates into CASSQDLWANEKLFF. The genes are TRBV4-2 and TRBJ1-4, with D uncertain. Germline V gene lookup returns CDR1 LGHNA and CDR2 YNFKEQ. This CDR3 spans 15 amino acids. V dropped 0 bases and J dropped 5 bases, with 10 bases sitting between them.

V is TRBV29-1 and J is TRBJ2-3; 7 nucleotides align to TRBD1. Losses at the gene ends were 7 bases for V and 5 bases for J; bases not matched to a gene: 12. Germline V gives CDR1 SQVTM, CDR2 ANQGSEA. This CDR3 comprises 14 residues. The CDR3 here is CSATPFNRGDTQYF. CDR3 sequence (DNA): TGCAGCGCTACCCCATTTAACAGGGGAGATACGCAGTATTTT.

The sample holds one count of this clone. This chain connects TRBV15 to TRBJ2-5; TRBD2 agrees at 12 bases. V dropped 3 bases and J dropped 0; count of bases not matched to a gene: 5. Germline V gives CDR1 LNHNV, CDR2 YYDKDF (reference sequence). The CDR3 has 17 amino acids. CDR3: CATSRGRLAGDQETQYF. CDR3 nucleotide sequence: TGTGCCACCAGCAGGGGACGACTAGCGGGGGACCAAGAGACCCAGTACTTC.

The V gene is TRBV7-9, the J gene TRBJ2-3; 9 bases are a match to TRBD1. This CDR3 region has 13 residues. The J segment lost 13 bases and the V segment lost 1 base, leaving 6 bases of the junction unmatched. CDR1 SEHNR and CDR2 FQNEAQ come from the germline V gene (reference sequence). Here the CDR3 reads CASSLGNRGLEYF. The CDR3 nucleotides are TGTGCCAGCAGCTTAGGGAACAGGGGGCTTGAGTATTTT.

The chain employs TRBV7-2 and TRBJ2-5; TRBD1 matches at 7 bases. The CDR3 has 15 amino acids. The V gene's germline CDR1 is SGHTA and CDR2 FQGNSA. J lost 5 bases, V lost 2 bases, and 8 bases had no gene match. The CDR3 bases are TGTGCCAGCAGCTTATCTTTGAGGGGGCGGGAGACCCAGTACTTC. This encodes CASSLSLRGRETQYF.

A single count supports this clone. The chain uses TRBV6-5 and TRBJ2-7, with TRBD2 as a possible D gene (6 bases). There are 15 residues in the CDR3. Trimming removed 7 bases at V and 4 bases at J, with 20 bases between. CDR1 and CDR2 (germline): MNHEY, SVGAGI. The CDR3 loop reads CASTLPGAGGYEQYF. In DNA form, the CDR3 reads TGTGCCAGCACCCTCCCTGGGGCCGGGGGATACGAGCAGTACTTC.

The chain's CDR3 is CASSLQFGRANEQYF. The CDR3 DNA sequence: TGTGCCAGCAGCTTGCAATTCGGCAGGGCGAATGAGCAGTACTTC. The rearrangement joins TRBV5-4 to TRBJ2-7, with a possible D match to TRBD1 (5 bases). The CDR3 contains 15 residues. V lost 1 base to trimming and J lost 7 bases, with 18 bases between them. Germline V gene lookup returns CDR1 SGHNT and CDR2 YYREEE (reference sequence).

The chain combines TRBV19 with TRBJ2-3; D is perhaps TRBD1 (6 bases). CDR3 length equals 14 residues. V lost 3 bases and J 4 bases, leaving 11 bases between the germline ends. Germline V gives CDR1 LNHDA, CDR2 SQIVND (reference sequence). CDR3 region: CASSIRTVADTQYF. As DNA, the CDR3 is TGTGCCAGTAGTATCCGGACAGTGGCAGATACGCAGTATTTT.

The V gene is TRBV7-9, the J gene TRBJ2-3; TRBD2 matches at 9 bases. CDR3 length: 15 residues. V gave up 7 bases and J gave up 5 bases; unmatched junction bases: 10. Germline V gives CDR1 SEHNR, CDR2 FQNEAQ (reference sequence). The CDR3 sequence is CASTRRGGVGDTQYF. CDR3 nucleotide sequence: TGTGCCAGCACCCGGCGGGGGGGCGTGGGAGATACGCAGTATTTT.